Listed below are T cell receptor beta chains from one sample, sequenced in a study of blood T cells in healthy people across ages. TCRdb itself ran the 5' RACE reads through MiXCR, one entry per CDR3 protein. The sample shows about 780,000 distinct CDR3 sequences, 20% to 30% of them seen only once. These records were also assigned to another study, of T cells of mothers and their children.

Sequencing input: blood. The receptors were gathered from a boy between 5 and 17 years old in good health. The CDR3 runs from the conserved cysteine through the conserved F or W. The D gene is left open where the match is weak. Size is omitted from some rows. Given values are once, few, many or a class for expanded clones.

clone_size d_call j_call v_call cdr3_aa cdr3_nt
. TRBD2 TRBJ2-3 TRBV6-5 CASSSTGLHTDTQYF TGTGCCAGCAGTTCCACGGGACTACACACAGATACGCAGTATTTT
. . TRBJ2-3 TRBV6-6 CASTQDSSRDTQYF TGTGCCAGCACGCAGGACAGTTCGAGAGATACGCAGTATTTT
. . TRBJ1-2 TRBV20-1 CSARQPLGHTPLNYGYTF TGCAGTGCTAGACAACCTCTGGGACACACGCCTCTTAACTATGGCTACACCTTC
few . TRBJ1-4 TRBV4-2 CASSQVSGTVKGDEKLFF TGTGCCAGCAGCCAAGTATCCGGGACCGTTAAGGGGGATGAAAAACTGTTTTTT
. TRBD1 TRBJ2-5 TRBV27 CASSFVGQAQETQYF TGTGCCAGCAGTTTCGTGGGACAGGCACAAGAGACCCAGTACTTC
few . TRBJ1-5 TRBV7-2 CASTLDHNQPQHF TGTGCCAGCACCCTGGACCACAATCAGCCCCAGCATTTT
. TRBD1 TRBJ1-4 TRBV29-1 CSARDSSNEKLFF TGCAGCGCTAGGGACAGTTCTAATGAAAAACTGTTTTTT
. TRBD2 TRBJ2-1 TRBV20-1 CSARDWGLYFNEQFF TGCAGTGCTAGAGATTGGGGACTATACTTCAATGAGCAGTTCTTC
. . TRBJ2-7 TRBV5-6 CASSYRYEQYF TGTGCCAGCAGCTATAGGTACGAGCAGTACTTC
. TRBD1 TRBJ2-1 TRBV7-2 CASSSAGGNEQFF TGTGCCAGCAGCTCCGCAGGGGGAAATGAGCAGTTCTTC
few TRBD1 TRBJ2-1 TRBV30 CAWNRAGGNEQFF TGTGCCTGGAATCGGGCAGGGGGCAACGAGCAGTTCTTC
. . TRBJ2-7 TRBV29-1 CSVDKGGSRYEQCF TGCAGCGTTGACAAGGGAGGCTCCCGGTACGAGCAGTGCTTC
. . TRBJ2-7 TRBV7-6 CASSLAPESYEQYF TGTGCCAGCAGCTTAGCTCCCGAGTCCTACGAGCAGTACTTC
few . TRBJ2-3 TRBV5-1 CASSLVPSSSTDTQYF TGCGCCAGCAGCTTGGTTCCTAGTTCTAGCACAGATACGCAGTATTTT
. TRBD1 TRBJ1-1 TRBV14 CASSPHGAGGYTEAFF TGTGCCAGCAGCCCCCACGGGGCAGGGGGTTACACTGAAGCTTTCTTT
few . TRBJ2-1 TRBV5-1 CASSLVQYEQFF TGCGCCAGCAGCTTGGTACAGTATGAGCAGTTCTTC
. TRBD1 TRBJ1-1 TRBV9 CASSAGQDPGTEAFF TGTGCCAGCAGCGCTGGACAGGACCCAGGGACTGAAGCTTTCTTT
. . TRBJ1-3 TRBV14 CASSVVWGASGNTIYF TGTGCCAGCAGCGTGGTTTGGGGCGCCTCTGGAAACACCATATATTTT
. . TRBJ2-2 TRBV12-3/TRBV12-4 CATTGDTGELFF TGTGCCACCACGGGGGACACCGGGGAGCTGTTTTTT
. . TRBJ1-4 TRBV30 CAWSVSATNEKLFF TGTGCCTGGAGTGTAAGCGCAACTAATGAAAAACTGTTTTTT
few . TRBJ2-7 TRBV7-9 CASSSRTELYEQYF TGTGCCAGCAGCTCCCGGACGGAACTCTACGAGCAGTACTTC
. TRBD1 TRBJ2-1 TRBV12-3/TRBV12-4 CASSETGGYYNEQFF TGTGCCAGCAGTGAGACAGGGGGGTATTACAATGAGCAGTTCTTC
few . TRBJ1-4 TRBV27 CASKGFEATNEKLFF TGTGCCAGCAAGGGGTTTGAGGCAACTAATGAAAAACTGTTTTTT
. TRBD1 TRBJ1-5 TRBV6-5 CASSSGTGAVVNQPQHF TGTGCCAGCAGTTCCGGGACAGGGGCAGTGGTTAATCAGCCCCAGCATTTT
few . TRBJ2-7 TRBV25-1 CASSVDRSPYEQYF TGTGCCAGCAGTGTAGACCGATCGCCCTACGAGCAGTACTTC
. . TRBJ1-3 TRBV12-3/TRBV12-4 CASSSDSLNTIYF TGTGCCAGCAGTTCGGACAGCCTAAACACCATATATTTT
. . TRBJ2-5 TRBV7-6 CASSPLRAQYF TGTGCCAGCAGCCCCCTAAGGGCCCAGTACTTC
. TRBD1 TRBJ2-3 TRBV20-1 CSARPGQGKWWDTQYF TGCAGTGCTAGGCCGGGACAGGGGAAGTGGTGGGATACGCAGTATTTT
few . TRBJ2-5 TRBV28 CASSGGRGGRETQYF TGTGCCAGCAGTGGGGGCAGGGGGGGGCGAGAGACCCAGTACTTC
few . TRBJ2-5 TRBV20-1 CSASKTRGAQETQYF TGCAGTGCTTCTAAAACCAGGGGGGCCCAAGAGACCCAGTACTTC
. . TRBJ2-7 TRBV29-1 CSVERGTSYEQYF TGCAGCGTTGAGAGGGGGACTTCCTACGAGCAGTACTTC
. TRBD1 TRBJ2-1 TRBV29-1 CSAAGGVYNEQFF TGCAGCGCCGCAGGGGGCGTCTACAATGAGCAGTTCTTC
few . TRBJ2-3 TRBV24-1 CATEGAETDTQYF TGTGCCACCGAGGGCGCTGAAACGGATACGCAGTATTTT
few TRBD1 TRBJ2-7 TRBV6-5 CASSYSDRHSSYEQYF TGTGCCAGCAGTTACTCGGACAGGCACAGCTCCTACGAGCAGTACTTC
few . TRBJ2-1 TRBV12-3/TRBV12-4 CASSLRGASEQFF TGTGCCAGCAGTTTACGGGGAGCTAGTGAGCAGTTCTTC
. . TRBJ2-4 TRBV20-1 CSARGTVIDLAKNIQYF TGCAGTGCTAGAGGGACAGTTATAGACCTAGCCAAAAACATTCAGTACTTC
. . TRBJ2-5 TRBV6-2/TRBV6-3 CASSSPGVGLFF TGTGCCAGCAGTTCCCCGGGAGTAGGGTTGTTCTTC
. TRBD2 TRBJ2-7 TRBV7-2 CASSLAVSGAGKEFF TGTGCCAGCAGCTTAGCTGTTAGCGGGGCTGGGAAAGAGTTCTTC
. . TRBJ2-7 TRBV6-1 CASSISQGYEQYF TGTGCCAGCAGCATCTCGCAGGGGTACGAGCAGTACTTC
. . TRBJ1-2 TRBV4-1 CASSQISPTAYGYTF TGCGCCAGCAGCCAAATTTCTCCGACCGCCTATGGCTACACCTTC
. TRBD1 TRBJ1-4 TRBV6-5 CASSYHAPGQGYRWANEKLFF TGTGCCAGCAGTTACCACGCCCCGGGACAGGGCTACCGGTGGGCTAATGAAAAACTGTTTTTT
few TRBD2 TRBJ2-3 TRBV12-3/TRBV12-4 CASSPVLAGAPDTQYF TGTGCCAGCAGCCCCGTACTAGCGGGGGCGCCCGATACGCAGTATTTT
. . TRBJ2-3 TRBV5-1 CASSGWQTADTQYF TGCGCCAGCAGCGGATGGCAGACGGCGGATACGCAGTATTTT
few . TRBJ2-2 TRBV7-9 CASSLAGLTGELFF TGTGCCAGCAGCTTAGCGGGTCTTACCGGGGAGCTGTTTTTT
. TRBD1 TRBJ1-5 TRBV27 CAKGQGADNQPQHF TGTGCCAAGGGACAGGGGGCGGACAATCAGCCCCAGCATTTT
. . TRBJ2-5 TRBV10-3 CAIRRGAEETQYF TGTGCCATCAGGAGGGGGGCAGAAGAGACCCAGTACTTC
. TRBD2 TRBJ2-1 TRBV7-3 CASSLQGLAGSEQFF TGTGCCAGCAGCTTACAAGGACTAGCGGGGTCTGAGCAGTTCTTC
. . TRBJ2-1 TRBV27 CASSLSQNPYNEQFF TGTGCCAGCAGTTTATCCCAGAACCCCTACAATGAGCAGTTCTTC
. TRBD1 TRBJ1-2 TRBV25-1 CASQPGTGVPAAF TGTGCCAGCCAACCCGGGACAGGGGTCCCGGCAGCCTTC
. TRBD1 TRBJ2-5 TRBV2 CASSGGQPQETQYF TGTGCCAGCAGTGGGGGACAGCCCCAAGAGACCCAGTACTTC
. . TRBJ1-1 TRBV4-1 CASSPSLGDTEAFF TGCGCCAGCAGCCCCTCCCTTGGGGACACTGAAGCTTTCTTT
few . TRBJ2-3 TRBV18 CASSPTILAQYF TGTGCCAGCTCACCGACCATCCTGGCGCAGTATTTT
few . TRBJ1-2 TRBV20-1 CSARQGYGYTF TGCAGTGCTAGACAGGGTTATGGCTACACCTTC
. . TRBJ2-3 TRBV5-5 CASSVRPGRDTQYF TGTGCCAGCAGCGTGAGGCCTGGGCGAGATACGCAGTATTTT